This note documents a single TCR beta chain sequence. Its antigen is as yet unknown. The data derive from a study of Tregs in tolerant kidney transplant recipients. Assay used: immunoSEQ multiplex PCR; TCRdb lists only in-frame clones, some missing. The sample shows fewer than 65,000 clones, approximately 85% of them seen only once. After removal of 2 bases from V and 6 bases from J, the junction contained 6 bases not matched to a gene. The germline V gene encodes CDR1 KGHSH and CDR2 LQKENI. The CDR3 loop spans 14 amino acids. Unstimulated Tregs (CD4+CD25+CD127-) and CD4+CD25- non-Tregs were sorted from PBMCs. Findings and limits, study-wide: Some patients' samples used different primers over time, so nucleotide sequences weren't comparable. Tregs expanded with activated donor B cells seemed most donor-specific.

This rearrangement joins TRBV18 to TRBJ1-2; 7 positions match TRBD1. The clonotype originates from a human donor who received a combined kidney and bone marrow transplant. The sample here was Tregs from blood, taken before the transplant. CDR3 bases: TGTGCCAGCTCACCAACCGGGACAGACGATGGCTACACCTTC. It translates to CASSPTGTDDGYTF. The variable domain in full, with the rest retrieved from reference TRBV18 and TRBJ1-2, is NAGVMQNPRHLVRRRGQEARLRCSPMKGHSHVYWYRQLPEEGLKFMVYLQKENIIDESGMPKERFSAEFPKEGPSILRIQQVVRGDSAAYFCASSPTGTDDGYTFGSGTRLTVV.